The following is a TCR beta chain sequence with its context. As yet, its antigen is unknown. Trimming removed 2 bases at V and 0 bases at J, with 10 bases between. The CDR3 consists of 15 residues. Germline-derived CDR1 and CDR2 are KGHSH and LQKENI. This sample is drawn from a study of cytomegalovirus exposure and HLA in healthy donors. Study-level results: According to an earlier analysis, most TCR beta V segments yielded productive rearrangements about 90% or about 30% of the time. Reportedly, diagnosis of cytomegalovirus status by the classifier showed high specificity and sensitivity. Association of some 18,000 TCR beta sequences with HLA alleles was found at 0.05 false discovery rate in a later analysis. Exclusion applied to some V segments, including TRBV6-2 and TRBV6-3, as they were indistinguishable.

PCR amplification relied on 60 Vbeta primers (plus 13 Jbeta primers). Sequencing used immunoSEQ multiplex PCR; TCRdb keeps in-frame clones, though not all of them. In the table there are about 19,000 clones, approximately 80% of which are singletons. The gene calls are TRBV18 and TRBJ1-1, with D perhaps matching TRBD1 (6 bases). The sequenced sample consisted of PBMCs. The source is a human donor in good health. CDR3: CASSPNRVMNTEAFF. In nucleotides, the CDR3 is TGTGCCAGCTCACCAAACAGGGTTATGAACACTGAAGCTTTCTTT. The whole variable domain, filled in from reference TRBV18 and TRBJ1-1, reads NAGVMQNPRHLVRRRGQEARLRCSPMKGHSHVYWYRQLPEEGLKFMVYLQKENIIDESGMPKERFSAEFPKEGPSILRIQQVVRGDSAAYFCASSPNRVMNTEAFFGQGTRLTVV.